The rows below give T cell receptor beta chains drawn from one sample of a study of blood T cell repertoires in COVID-19. Sequencing used immunoSEQ multiplex PCR; TCRdb keeps in-frame clones, though not all of them. The table includes roughly 70,000 clones, roughly 91% detected once. Specimen: peripheral blood. The source of these receptors is a human donor in a cohort sampled during active COVID-19. Each CDR3 is given with its conserved first and last residue. The order of the fields is clone size, V gene, J gene, D gene, CDR3 protein, CDR3 DNA. D genes are given only for firm matches. Clone size is stated in some rows and not others, as once, few, many or a class when expanded.

abundance: -
v_gene: TRBV11-2
j_gene: TRBJ1-2
d_gene: TRBD1
CDR3aa: CASSLDRGGYTF
CDR3nt: TGTGCCAGCAGCTTAGACAGGGGGGGCTACACCTTC

abundance: -
v_gene: TRBV19
j_gene: TRBJ1-1
d_gene: TRBD1
CDR3aa: CASSSWDRGLNTEAFF
CDR3nt: TGTGCCAGTAGTTCCTGGGACAGGGGCCTGAACACTGAAGCTTTCTTT

abundance: -
v_gene: TRBV29-1
j_gene: TRBJ2-1
d_gene: TRBD2
CDR3aa: CSVLTSGSASEQFF
CDR3nt: TGCAGCGTTCTAACCAGCGGGAGTGCTAGTGAGCAGTTCTTC

abundance: -
v_gene: TRBV7-9
j_gene: TRBJ2-1
d_gene: TRBD2
CDR3aa: CASSSWGLAGYPNEQFF
CDR3nt: TGTGCCAGCAGCTCTTGGGGACTAGCGGGATACCCCAATGAGCAGTTCTTC

abundance: -
v_gene: TRBV7-3
j_gene: TRBJ2-1
d_gene: TRBD2
CDR3aa: CASSSLRVASGGNEQFF
CDR3nt: TGTGCCAGCAGCTCCCTACGAGTCGCTAGCGGGGGTAATGAGCAGTTCTTC

abundance: -
v_gene: TRBV4-1
j_gene: TRBJ1-2
d_gene: TRBD1
CDR3aa: CASSQPTGGGGSGYTF
CDR3nt: TGCGCCAGCAGCCAACCTACAGGGGGCGGAGGTTCGGGCTACACCTTC

abundance: -
v_gene: TRBV5-1
j_gene: TRBJ2-5
d_gene: -
CDR3aa: CASSSPQETQYF
CDR3nt: TGCGCCAGCAGCTCCCCACAAGAGACCCAGTACTTC

abundance: -
v_gene: TRBV18
j_gene: TRBJ2-7
d_gene: TRBD2
CDR3aa: CASSFNSGDSYEQYF
CDR3nt: TGTGCCAGCTCATTCAATAGCGGGGACTCCTACGAGCAGTACTTC

abundance: -
v_gene: TRBV10-3
j_gene: TRBJ2-2
d_gene: -
CDR3aa: CAIRGDFPGELFF
CDR3nt: TGTGCCATCAGGGGAGATTTTCCCGGGGAGCTGTTTTTT

abundance: once
v_gene: TRBV2
j_gene: TRBJ1-3
d_gene: -
CDR3aa: CASSFQGWPANTIYF
CDR3nt: TGTGCCAGCAGTTTCCAGGGATGGCCCGCCAACACCATATATTTT

abundance: -
v_gene: TRBV3-1/TRBV3-2
j_gene: TRBJ2-7
d_gene: TRBD2
CDR3aa: CAPTGTSGRPFPMEQYF
CDR3nt: TGTGCCCCCACTGGGACTAGCGGGAGACCCTTTCCTATGGAGCAGTACTTC

abundance: -
v_gene: TRBV7-9
j_gene: TRBJ2-1
d_gene: TRBD2
CDR3aa: CASSFRTSGTYNEQFF
CDR3nt: TGTGCCAGCAGCTTCCGGACTAGCGGGACCTACAATGAGCAGTTCTTC

abundance: -
v_gene: TRBV7-2
j_gene: TRBJ2-3
d_gene: -
CDR3aa: CASSFFDTQYF
CDR3nt: TGTGCCAGCAGCTTCTTCGATACGCAGTATTTT

abundance: -
v_gene: TRBV29-1
j_gene: TRBJ1-5
d_gene: -
CDR3aa: CSVESGAGQPQHF
CDR3nt: TGCAGCGTTGAATCAGGGGCTGGTCAGCCCCAGCATTTT

abundance: -
v_gene: TRBV12-3/TRBV12-4
j_gene: TRBJ1-2
d_gene: TRBD1
CDR3aa: CASTDRAAGYTF
CDR3nt: TGTGCCAGCACCGACAGGGCTGCTGGCTACACCTTC

abundance: -
v_gene: TRBV6-6
j_gene: TRBJ2-1
d_gene: TRBD2
CDR3aa: CASRDSGMPYNEQFF
CDR3nt: TGTGCCAGCAGGGATAGCGGGATGCCCTACAATGAGCAGTTCTTC

abundance: -
v_gene: TRBV6-5
j_gene: TRBJ2-7
d_gene: TRBD1
CDR3aa: CASSRQGFLPDEQYF
CDR3nt: TGTGCCAGCAGCAGACAGGGTTTTCTCCCCGACGAGCAGTACTTC

abundance: -
v_gene: TRBV11-2
j_gene: TRBJ2-1
d_gene: -
CDR3aa: CASSTSTGTVVGEQFF
CDR3nt: TGTGCCAGCAGCACCTCAACCGGGACTGTAGTGGGTGAGCAGTTCTTC

abundance: -
v_gene: TRBV28
j_gene: TRBJ2-1
d_gene: TRBD2
CDR3aa: CASTTRVLAGGPRVF
CDR3nt: TGTGCCAGCACTACTAGGGTGCTAGCGGGAGGCCCGAGAGTCTTC

abundance: -
v_gene: TRBV19
j_gene: TRBJ2-2
d_gene: -
CDR3aa: CASSIATGELFF
CDR3nt: TGTGCCAGTAGTATAGCTACCGGGGAGCTGTTTTTT

abundance: -
v_gene: TRBV7-9
j_gene: TRBJ2-1
d_gene: -
CDR3aa: CASSLQAALNEQFF
CDR3nt: TGTGCCAGCAGCTTACAAGCGGCACTCAATGAGCAGTTCTTC

abundance: once
v_gene: TRBV28
j_gene: TRBJ1-2
d_gene: TRBD1
CDR3aa: CASSPGTAETTYYGYTF
CDR3nt: TGTGCCAGCAGCCCCGGGACAGCAGAAACGACCTACTATGGCTACACCTTC

abundance: -
v_gene: TRBV28
j_gene: TRBJ1-5
d_gene: -
CDR3aa: CASSPGSVQPQHF
CDR3nt: TGTGCCAGCAGTCCAGGGTCGGTTCAGCCCCAGCATTTT

abundance: -
v_gene: TRBV19
j_gene: TRBJ2-3
d_gene: TRBD2
CDR3aa: CASRGITSGTDTQYF
CDR3nt: TGTGCCAGTAGGGGGATTACTAGCGGCACAGATACGCAGTATTTT

abundance: -
v_gene: TRBV28
j_gene: TRBJ1-4
d_gene: TRBD1
CDR3aa: CASASGQGDSTNEKLFF
CDR3nt: TGTGCCAGCGCCTCTGGACAGGGGGATTCAACTAATGAAAAACTGTTTTTT

abundance: -
v_gene: TRBV10-3
j_gene: TRBJ2-3
d_gene: -
CDR3aa: CAISEPGQTTDTQYF
CDR3nt: TGTGCCATCAGTGAGCCCGGACAGACCACAGATACGCAGTATTTT

abundance: -
v_gene: TRBV5-1
j_gene: TRBJ1-2
d_gene: -
CDR3aa: CASNPAGYTNYGYTF
CDR3nt: TGCGCCAGCAACCCGGCGGGATACACTAACTATGGCTACACCTTC

abundance: -
v_gene: TRBV19
j_gene: TRBJ1-5
d_gene: -
CDR3aa: CASLGLEGNQPQHF
CDR3nt: TGTGCCAGTCTTGGGTTGGAGGGGAATCAGCCCCAGCATTTT

abundance: -
v_gene: TRBV6-1
j_gene: TRBJ1-2
d_gene: TRBD1
CDR3aa: CASSERTGTAYGYTF
CDR3nt: TGTGCCAGCAGTGAGAGAACCGGGACAGCCTATGGCTACACCTTC

abundance: -
v_gene: TRBV29-1
j_gene: TRBJ2-1
d_gene: TRBD1
CDR3aa: CSVVDYRARGYNEQFF
CDR3nt: TGCAGCGTTGTCGACTACAGGGCCAGGGGGTACAATGAGCAGTTCTTC

abundance: -
v_gene: TRBV29-1
j_gene: TRBJ2-3
d_gene: TRBD2
CDR3aa: CSGDSGGTDTQYF
CDR3nt: TGCAGCGGTGATAGCGGGGGCACAGATACGCAGTATTTT

abundance: -
v_gene: TRBV2
j_gene: TRBJ1-2
d_gene: -
CDR3aa: CASSPSTGTGGGYTF
CDR3nt: TGTGCCAGCAGTCCATCCACCGGGACCGGGGGAGGCTACACCTTC

abundance: -
v_gene: TRBV5-1
j_gene: TRBJ2-1
d_gene: TRBD2
CDR3aa: CASSLLPSGGSYNEQFF
CDR3nt: TGCGCCAGCAGCTTGCTGCCTAGCGGGGGGTCCTACAATGAGCAGTTCTTC

abundance: -
v_gene: TRBV30
j_gene: TRBJ1-1
d_gene: -
CDR3aa: CAWMQGTGTEAFF
CDR3nt: TGTGCCTGGATGCAGGGTACGGGCACTGAAGCTTTCTTT

abundance: -
v_gene: TRBV12-3/TRBV12-4
j_gene: TRBJ1-1
d_gene: TRBD1
CDR3aa: CASSWDRATEAFF
CDR3nt: TGTGCCAGCAGTTGGGACAGAGCCACTGAAGCTTTCTTT

abundance: -
v_gene: TRBV5-4
j_gene: TRBJ2-2
d_gene: TRBD2
CDR3aa: CASSLRLAVNTGELFF
CDR3nt: TGTGCCAGCAGCTTGAGACTAGCGGTAAACACCGGGGAGCTGTTTTTT

abundance: -
v_gene: TRBV6-1
j_gene: TRBJ1-3
d_gene: -
CDR3aa: CASSDTHAGSGNTIYF
CDR3nt: TGTGCCAGCAGTGACACCCATGCCGGCTCTGGAAACACCATATATTTT

abundance: -
v_gene: TRBV7-9
j_gene: TRBJ2-1
d_gene: -
CDR3aa: CASSLALLGVQFF
CDR3nt: TGTGCCAGCAGCTTAGCCCTACTAGGCGTACAGTTCTTC

abundance: -
v_gene: TRBV2
j_gene: TRBJ2-5
d_gene: -
CDR3aa: CASSEARAVRQETQYF
CDR3nt: TGTGCCAGCAGTGAAGCGCGTGCGGTACGCCAAGAGACCCAGTACTTC

abundance: -
v_gene: TRBV28
j_gene: TRBJ2-1
d_gene: TRBD2
CDR3aa: CASSYTGLAGGPSYNEQFF
CDR3nt: TGTGCCAGCAGTTACACGGGACTAGCGGGAGGGCCATCCTACAATGAGCAGTTCTTC

abundance: -
v_gene: TRBV9
j_gene: TRBJ2-3
d_gene: -
CDR3aa: CASSVGGPDTQYF
CDR3nt: TGTGCCAGCAGCGTCGGCGGTCCAGATACGCAGTATTTT

abundance: -
v_gene: TRBV30
j_gene: TRBJ1-1
d_gene: -
CDR3aa: CAWSSTGAAEAFF
CDR3nt: TGTGCCTGGAGTTCAACAGGTGCGGCTGAAGCTTTCTTT

abundance: -
v_gene: TRBV2
j_gene: TRBJ1-5
d_gene: -
CDR3aa: CASSAGGIGYQPQHF
CDR3nt: TGTGCCAGCAGTGCTGGGGGCATAGGGTATCAGCCCCAGCATTTT

abundance: -
v_gene: TRBV19
j_gene: TRBJ2-1
d_gene: TRBD2
CDR3aa: CASNPSGRARNEQFF
CDR3nt: TGTGCCAGTAACCCAAGCGGGAGGGCCAGGAATGAGCAGTTCTTC

abundance: -
v_gene: TRBV7-8
j_gene: TRBJ2-1
d_gene: TRBD1
CDR3aa: CASSFGTGQYNEQFF
CDR3nt: TGTGCCAGCAGTTTTGGGACAGGACAATACAATGAGCAGTTCTTC

abundance: -
v_gene: TRBV28
j_gene: TRBJ1-2
d_gene: -
CDR3aa: CASSLDSYGYTF
CDR3nt: TGTGCCAGCAGTTTGGACAGCTATGGCTACACCTTC

abundance: -
v_gene: TRBV5-4
j_gene: TRBJ2-3
d_gene: TRBD2
CDR3aa: CASSLKASGSDTQYF
CDR3nt: TGTGCCAGCAGCTTGAAGGCTAGCGGATCAGATACGCAGTATTTT

abundance: -
v_gene: TRBV9
j_gene: TRBJ2-3
d_gene: -
CDR3aa: CASSVGRLAGSTDTQYF
CDR3nt: TGTGCCAGCAGCGTAGGTCGTCTGGCGGGGAGCACAGATACGCAGTATTTT

abundance: -
v_gene: TRBV5-6
j_gene: TRBJ2-3
d_gene: TRBD2
CDR3aa: CASSLALAGATTQYF
CDR3nt: TGTGCCAGCAGCTTGGCGCTAGCGGGTGCGACCACGCAGTATTTT

abundance: -
v_gene: TRBV19
j_gene: TRBJ2-3
d_gene: -
CDR3aa: CASSDSLRTLITDTQYF
CDR3nt: TGTGCCAGTAGTGACTCCCTCAGGACTCTTATCACAGATACGCAGTATTTT